Ten or more counts support the clone carrying this T cell receptor (beta chain). Its target is not known. This entry is derived from a study of neurological immune-mediated disorders. The CDR3 spans 12 residues. CDR1 is SGHAT and CDR2 is FQNNGV in the germline V gene. Between the trimmed V and J ends, which lost 5 bases and 2 bases, there was a span of 7 bases. Findings and caveats of the study: While HTLV-1-associated myelopathy showed the greatest TCR clonal expansion, multiple sclerosis showed the least, falling below healthy controls.

A 10-nucleotide random UMI tagged transcripts in template-switch 5'RACE cDNA synthesis. MiXCR, run by TCRdb on the 5' RACE reads, gives a single entry per CDR3 protein. Among about 49,000 distinct CDR3 sequences, about 12% were seen once, and the ten largest hold roughly 4.5%. Time point noted: longitudinal time-point 2. A total of 2 million PBMCs stored at -80 degrees C provided the unsorted libraries. The receptor was isolated from a male donor with HTLV-1-associated myelopathy (HAM/TSP). Source material: PBMCs. This sequence joins TRBV11-2 and TRBJ2-7; unclear D gene. The CDR3 reads CASSPLAYEQYF. CDR3 bases: TGTGCCAGCAGCCCCCTTGCCTACGAGCAGTACTTC.